In its sample, the clone carrying this T cell receptor beta chain was seen once. Method: immunoSEQ multiplex PCR; TCRdb's copy keeps in-frame clones and lacks some. The table records about 170,000 clones, around 90% of them present only once. This specimen comes from a study of control samples from healthy donors and cancer patients. Germline V CDR1 and CDR2: MGHRA, YSYEKL. Trimming removed 1 base from V and 0 bases from J, with 13 bases in between. The CDR3 runs 17 residues. The V and J genes are TRBV4-1 and TRBJ1-3; D call uncertain. The sequence was collected from a man under 40 in good health. Sequenced sample: blood. The CDR3 DNA reads TGCGCCAGCAGCCAAGTTGCCAGTGGCGTCTCTGGAAACACCATATATTTT. Translating it yields CASSQVASGVSGNTIYF.